A single sample is the source of the 3 T cell receptor beta chains below, sequenced in a study of blood T cell repertoires in COVID-19. Some clones are missing from TCRdb's copy, which holds only in-frame ones; the method was immunoSEQ multiplex PCR. The sample yields approximately 190,000 clones, 88% seen once. The sequenced sample consisted of peripheral blood. The receptor set was obtained from a man aged 35 to 55 with active or convalescent COVID-19.

The chain recombines TRBV28 with TRBJ1-1; 8 nucleotides agree with TRBD1. The CDR3 spans 16 residues. Germline-derived CDR1 and CDR2 are MDHEN and SYDVKM. The ends lost 5 bases at V and 4 bases at J; junction bases unmatched: 12. The CDR3 DNA sequence: TGTGCCAGCAGTACACACCGCAGGGGGCGCGTCACTGAAGCTTTCTTT. Protein product: CASSTHRRGRVTEAFF.

The CDR3 loop is CATSAGDTQYF. The CDR3 nucleotides are TGTGCCACCAGTGCGGGGGATACGCAGTATTTT. The rearrangement links TRBV24-1 to TRBJ2-3; D is perhaps TRBD2 (5 bases). Per the germline V gene, CDR1 is KGHDR and CDR2 is SFDVKD. The CDR3 consists of 11 residues. V was shortened by 5 bases and J by 6 bases, with 5 bases between the two germline ends.

The chain employs TRBV24-1 and TRBJ1-1; no firm D call. Trimming removed 7 bases from V and 1 base from J, with 15 bases in between. The CDR3 has 15 residues. CDR1 KGHDR and CDR2 SFDVKD come from the germline V gene. The CDR3 reads CATRSSAAENTEAFF. The CDR3 DNA is TGTGCCACCAGATCGAGCGCCGCGGAGAACACTGAAGCTTTCTTT.